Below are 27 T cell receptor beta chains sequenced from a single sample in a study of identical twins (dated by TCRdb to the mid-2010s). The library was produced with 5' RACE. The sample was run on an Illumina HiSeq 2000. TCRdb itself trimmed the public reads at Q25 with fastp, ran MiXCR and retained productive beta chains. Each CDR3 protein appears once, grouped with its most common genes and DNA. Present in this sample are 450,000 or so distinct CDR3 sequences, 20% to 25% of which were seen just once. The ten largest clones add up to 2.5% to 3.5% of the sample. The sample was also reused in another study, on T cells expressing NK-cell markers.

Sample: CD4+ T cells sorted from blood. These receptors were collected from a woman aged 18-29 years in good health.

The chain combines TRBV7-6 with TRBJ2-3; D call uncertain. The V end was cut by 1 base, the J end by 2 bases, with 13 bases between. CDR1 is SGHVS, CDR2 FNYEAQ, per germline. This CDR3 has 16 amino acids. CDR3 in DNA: TGTGCCAGCAGCTTAGAGTTCAACAGTTTCACAGATACGCAGTATTTT. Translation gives CASSLEFNSFTDTQYF. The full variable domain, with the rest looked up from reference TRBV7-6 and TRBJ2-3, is GAGVSQSPRYKVTKRGQDVALRCDPISGHVSLYWYRQALGQGPEFLTYFNYEAQQDKSGLPNDRFSAERPEGSISTLTIQRTEQRDSAMYRCASSLEFNSFTDTQYFGPGTRLTVL.

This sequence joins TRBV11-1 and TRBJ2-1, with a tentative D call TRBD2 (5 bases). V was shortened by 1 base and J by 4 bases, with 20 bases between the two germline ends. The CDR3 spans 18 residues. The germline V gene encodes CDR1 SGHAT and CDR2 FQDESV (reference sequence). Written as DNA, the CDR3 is TGTGCCAGCAGCTTAGGCCGGACTGTACCTGAATATTACAATGAGCAGTTCTTC. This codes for CASSLGRTVPEYYNEQFF.

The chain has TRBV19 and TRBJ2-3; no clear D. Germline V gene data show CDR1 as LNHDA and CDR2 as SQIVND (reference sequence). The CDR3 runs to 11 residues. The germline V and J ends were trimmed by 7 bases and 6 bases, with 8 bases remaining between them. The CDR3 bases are TGTGCCAGTATTTTAAGGGATACGCAGTATTTT. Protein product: CASILRDTQYF.

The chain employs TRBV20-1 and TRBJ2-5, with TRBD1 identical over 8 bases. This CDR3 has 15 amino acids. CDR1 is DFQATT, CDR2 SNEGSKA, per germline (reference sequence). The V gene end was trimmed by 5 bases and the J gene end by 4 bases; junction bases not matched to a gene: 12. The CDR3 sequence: CSAPFSTTGAETQYF. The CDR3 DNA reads TGCAGTGCTCCATTTTCGACGACAGGGGCAGAGACCCAGTACTTC.

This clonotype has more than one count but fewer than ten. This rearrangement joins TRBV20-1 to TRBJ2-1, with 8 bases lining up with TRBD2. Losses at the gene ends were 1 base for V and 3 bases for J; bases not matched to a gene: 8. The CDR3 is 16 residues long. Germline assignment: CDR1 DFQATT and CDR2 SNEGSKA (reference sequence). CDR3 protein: CSARGGGSGIYNEQFF. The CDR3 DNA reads TGCAGTGCTAGAGGCGGGGGTAGCGGGATCTACAATGAGCAGTTCTTC.

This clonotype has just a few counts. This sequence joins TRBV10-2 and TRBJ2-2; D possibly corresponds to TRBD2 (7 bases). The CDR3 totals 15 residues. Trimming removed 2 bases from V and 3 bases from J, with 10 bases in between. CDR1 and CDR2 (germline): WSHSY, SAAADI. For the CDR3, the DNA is TGCGCCAGCAGTGAGAAGGGGGGGTACACCGGGGAGCTGTTTTTT. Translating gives CASSEKGGYTGELFF.

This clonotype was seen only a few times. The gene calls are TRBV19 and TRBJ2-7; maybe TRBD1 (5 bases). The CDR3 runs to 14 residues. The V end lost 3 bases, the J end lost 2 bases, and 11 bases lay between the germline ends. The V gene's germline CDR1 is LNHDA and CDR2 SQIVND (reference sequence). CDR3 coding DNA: TGTGCCAGTAGTATGACAGTTCGGACCTACGAGCAGTACTTC. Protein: CASSMTVRTYEQYF. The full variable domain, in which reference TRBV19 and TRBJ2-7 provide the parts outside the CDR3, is DGGITQSPKYLFRKEGQNVTLSCEQNLNHDAMYWYRQDPGQGLRLIYYSQIVNDFQKGDIAEGYSVSREKKESFPLTVTSAQKNPTAFYLCASSMTVRTYEQYFGPGTRLTVT.

The CDR3 protein is CASSARHSLRGSNTEAFF. Written as DNA, the CDR3 is TGTGCCAGCAGCGCCCGACATTCGCTTCGCGGCTCGAACACTGAAGCTTTCTTT. This chain links TRBV11-2 with TRBJ1-1, with D unclear. V lost 5 bases, J lost 1 base, and 23 bases lay in between. The CDR3 is made up of 18 amino acids. The germline V gene encodes CDR1 SGHAT and CDR2 FQNNGV.

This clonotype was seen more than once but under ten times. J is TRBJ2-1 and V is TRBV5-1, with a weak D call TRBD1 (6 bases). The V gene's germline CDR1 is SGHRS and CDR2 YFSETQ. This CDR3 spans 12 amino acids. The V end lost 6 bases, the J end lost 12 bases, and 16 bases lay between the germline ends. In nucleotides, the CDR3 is TGCGCCAGCACACAGGACAGATACGGGCAGTTCTTC. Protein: CASTQDRYGQFF.

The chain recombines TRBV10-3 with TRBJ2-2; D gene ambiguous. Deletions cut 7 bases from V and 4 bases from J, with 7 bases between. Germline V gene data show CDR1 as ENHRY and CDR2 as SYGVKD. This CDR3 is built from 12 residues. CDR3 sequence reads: CAIKGVTGELFF. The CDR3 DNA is TGTGCCATCAAGGGCGTCACCGGGGAGCTGTTTTTT.

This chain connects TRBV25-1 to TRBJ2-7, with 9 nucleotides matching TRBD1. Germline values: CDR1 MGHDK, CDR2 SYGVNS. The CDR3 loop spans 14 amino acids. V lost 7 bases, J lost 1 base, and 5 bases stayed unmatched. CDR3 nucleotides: TGTGCCAGCACCCTGGGACAGGGATCCTACGAGCAGTACTTC. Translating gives CASTLGQGSYEQYF.

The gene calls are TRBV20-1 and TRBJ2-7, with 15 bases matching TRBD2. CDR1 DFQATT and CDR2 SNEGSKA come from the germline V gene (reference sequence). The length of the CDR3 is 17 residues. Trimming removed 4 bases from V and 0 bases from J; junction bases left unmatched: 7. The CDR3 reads CSATGTSGRMGSYEQYF. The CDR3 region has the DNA TGCAGTGCTACCGGGACTAGCGGGAGGATGGGCTCCTACGAGCAGTACTTC.

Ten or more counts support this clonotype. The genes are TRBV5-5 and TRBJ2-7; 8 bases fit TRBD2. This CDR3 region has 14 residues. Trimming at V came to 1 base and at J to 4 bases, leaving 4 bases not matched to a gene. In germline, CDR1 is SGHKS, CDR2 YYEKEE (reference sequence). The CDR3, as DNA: TGTGCCAGCAGCTTGTTGGGCGGGAGGTACGAGCAGTACTTC. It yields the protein CASSLLGGRYEQYF.

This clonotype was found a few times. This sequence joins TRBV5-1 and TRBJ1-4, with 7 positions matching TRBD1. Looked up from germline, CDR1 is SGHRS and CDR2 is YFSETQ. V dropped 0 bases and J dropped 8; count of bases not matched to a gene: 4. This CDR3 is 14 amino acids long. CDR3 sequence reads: CASSLVEGAEKLFF. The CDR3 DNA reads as TGCGCCAGCAGCTTGGTAGAGGGGGCAGAAAAACTGTTTTTT.

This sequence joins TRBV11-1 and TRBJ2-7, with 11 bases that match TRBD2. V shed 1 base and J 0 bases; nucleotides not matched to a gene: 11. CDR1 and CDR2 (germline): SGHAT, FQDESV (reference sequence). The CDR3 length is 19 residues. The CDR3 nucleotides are TGTGCCAGCAGCTTAGAATCGACTAGCGGGGCCCCGAGCTCCTACGAGCAGTACTTC. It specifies CASSLESTSGAPSSYEQYF.

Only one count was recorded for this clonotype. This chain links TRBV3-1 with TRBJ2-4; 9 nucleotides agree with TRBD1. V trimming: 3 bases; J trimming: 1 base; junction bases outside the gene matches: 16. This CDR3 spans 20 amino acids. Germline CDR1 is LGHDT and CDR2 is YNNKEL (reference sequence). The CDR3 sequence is CASSQVCVDRGPFAKNIQYF. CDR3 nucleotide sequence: TGTGCCAGCAGCCAGGTTTGTGTGGACAGGGGACCCTTCGCCAAAAACATTCAGTACTTC.

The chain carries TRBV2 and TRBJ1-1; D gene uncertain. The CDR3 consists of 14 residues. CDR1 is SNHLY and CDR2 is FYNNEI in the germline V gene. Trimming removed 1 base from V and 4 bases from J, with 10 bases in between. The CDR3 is CASSEGQEGTEAFF. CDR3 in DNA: TGTGCCAGCAGTGAAGGGCAGGAGGGCACTGAAGCTTTCTTT.

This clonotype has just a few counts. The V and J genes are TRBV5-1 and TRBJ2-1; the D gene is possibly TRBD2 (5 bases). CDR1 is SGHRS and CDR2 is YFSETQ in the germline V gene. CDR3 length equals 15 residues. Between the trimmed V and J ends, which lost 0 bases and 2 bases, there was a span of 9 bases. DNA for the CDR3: TGCGCCAGCAGCTTGGGAGGGTCCACCTACAATGAGCAGTTCTTC. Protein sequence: CASSLGGSTYNEQFF.

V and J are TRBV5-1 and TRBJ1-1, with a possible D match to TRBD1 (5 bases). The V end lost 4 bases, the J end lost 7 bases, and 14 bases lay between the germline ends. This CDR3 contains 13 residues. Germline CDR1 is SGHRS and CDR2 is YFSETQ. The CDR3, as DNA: TGCGCCAGCAGCGGGGGGACCCTCCTTGAAGCTTTCTTT. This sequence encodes CASSGGTLLEAFF. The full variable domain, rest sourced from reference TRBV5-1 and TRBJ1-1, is KAGVTQTPRYLIKTRGQQVTLSCSPISGHRSVSWYQQTPGQGLQFLFEYFSETQRNKGNFPGRFSGRQFSNSRSEMNVSTLELGDSALYLCASSGGTLLEAFFGQGTRLTVV.

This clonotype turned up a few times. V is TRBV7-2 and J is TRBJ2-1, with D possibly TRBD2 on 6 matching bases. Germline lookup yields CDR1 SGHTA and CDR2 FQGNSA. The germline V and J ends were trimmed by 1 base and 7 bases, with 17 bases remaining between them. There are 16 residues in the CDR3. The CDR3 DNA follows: TGTGCCAGCAGCTTAGGTAGCGGACGCCTCCGGAATGAGCAGTTCTTC. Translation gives CASSLGSGRLRNEQFF. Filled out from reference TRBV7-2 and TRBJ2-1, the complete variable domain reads GAGVSQSPSNKVTEKGKDVELRCDPISGHTALYWYRQSLGQGLEFLIYFQGNSAPDKSGLPSDRFSAERTGGSVSTLTIQRTQQEDSAVYLCASSLGSGRLRNEQFFGPGTRLTVL.

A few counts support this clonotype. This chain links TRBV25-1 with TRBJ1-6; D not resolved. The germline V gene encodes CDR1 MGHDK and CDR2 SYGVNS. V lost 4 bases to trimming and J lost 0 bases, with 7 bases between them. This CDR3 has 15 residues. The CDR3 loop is CASSAQSSYNSPLHF. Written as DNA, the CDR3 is TGTGCCAGCAGTGCACAGAGCTCCTATAATTCACCCCTCCACTTT.

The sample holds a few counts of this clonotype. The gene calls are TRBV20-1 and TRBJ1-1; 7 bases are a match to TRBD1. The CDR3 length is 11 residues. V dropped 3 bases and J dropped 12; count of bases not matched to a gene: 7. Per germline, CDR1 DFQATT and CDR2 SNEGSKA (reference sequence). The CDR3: CSASSTGRSFF. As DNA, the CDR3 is TGCAGTGCTAGCTCGACAGGGAGGTCTTTCTTT.

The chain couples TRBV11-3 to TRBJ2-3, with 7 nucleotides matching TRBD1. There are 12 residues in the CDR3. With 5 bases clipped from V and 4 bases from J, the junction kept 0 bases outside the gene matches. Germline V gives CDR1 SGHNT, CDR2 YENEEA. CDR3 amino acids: CASSRGPDTQYF. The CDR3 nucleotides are TGTGCCAGCAGCAGGGGGCCAGATACGCAGTATTTT.

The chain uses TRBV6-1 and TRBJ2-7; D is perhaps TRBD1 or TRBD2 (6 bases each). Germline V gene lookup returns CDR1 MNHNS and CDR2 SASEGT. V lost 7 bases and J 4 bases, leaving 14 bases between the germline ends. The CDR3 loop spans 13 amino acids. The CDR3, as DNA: TGTGCCAGCATGGAGGGGGTAGGTTACGAGCAGTACTTC. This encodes CASMEGVGYEQYF.

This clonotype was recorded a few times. CDR3 protein: CASSLSWDSRIKKQYF. CDR3 DNA: TGCGCCAGCAGCTTGAGTTGGGACAGCCGAATTAAGAAGCAGTACTTC. The chain joins TRBV5-1 to TRBJ2-7; TRBD1 matches 7 bases. The V gene's germline CDR1 is SGHRS and CDR2 YFSETQ. There are 16 residues in the CDR3. Trimming cost V 1 base and J 8 bases; bases outside gene matches: 15.

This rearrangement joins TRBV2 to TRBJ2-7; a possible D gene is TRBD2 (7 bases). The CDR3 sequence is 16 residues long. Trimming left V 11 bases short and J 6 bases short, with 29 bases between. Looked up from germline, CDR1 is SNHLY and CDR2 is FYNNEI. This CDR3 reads CAGAPLRGNKGGEQYF. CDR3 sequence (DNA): TGTGCCGGGGCTCCTCTGCGGGGGAATAAAGGGGGCGAGCAGTACTTC.

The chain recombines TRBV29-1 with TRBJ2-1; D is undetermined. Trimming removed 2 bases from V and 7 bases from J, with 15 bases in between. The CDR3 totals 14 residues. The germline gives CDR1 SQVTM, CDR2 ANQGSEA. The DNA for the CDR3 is TGCAGCGTTGAACCGTCGTTTGGCACGAATGAGCAGTTCTTC. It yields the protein CSVEPSFGTNEQFF.